These 22 T cell receptor beta chains were sequenced from one sample in a study of T cells in Graves' hyperthyroidism and ophthalmopathy. It was RNA transcripts that yielded the amplified TCR beta CDR3 regions. Carried out on the TCR CDR3, a first-round RT-PCR used the HTBI primer set. TCRdb reprocessed the multiplex PCR reads with MiXCR, giving one entry per CDR3 protein. The sample lists hundreds of thousands of distinct CDR3 sequences; more than 20% were seen once. The sequenced material came from blood. The receptors here all came from a young man with Graves' ophthalmopathy.

This rearrangement joins TRBV7-2 to TRBJ2-1, with 8 bases fitting TRBD2. Germline V gene sequence: CDR1 SGHTA, CDR2 FQGNSA. Losses at the gene ends were 5 bases for V and 8 bases for J; bases not matched to a gene: 8. The CDR3 spans 14 residues. The CDR3 spells CASSPEAGVYEQFF. In DNA form, the CDR3 reads TGTGCCAGCAGCCCTGAAGCGGGAGTCTATGAGCAGTTCTTC.

At least ten counts were recorded for this clonotype. The chain uses TRBV20-1 and TRBJ2-1; 9 bases map to TRBD2. The CDR3 extends over 17 amino acids. V trimming: 3 bases; J trimming: 0 bases; junction bases outside the gene matches: 9. Germline CDR1 DFQATT, CDR2 SNEGSKA (reference sequence). Here the CDR3 DNA reads TGCAGTGCTAGCGGGCTAGCGGGACCTACCTCCTACAATGAGCAGTTCTTC. Amino acid sequence: CSASGLAGPTSYNEQFF.

This rearrangement joins TRBV5-4 to TRBJ2-5; 11 nucleotides line up with TRBD1. The ends lost 4 bases at V and 4 bases at J; junction bases unmatched: 6. The CDR3 contains 15 residues. Germline assignment: CDR1 SGHNT and CDR2 YYREEE (reference sequence). CDR3 residues: CASSARTGGGETQYF. The DNA for the CDR3 is TGTGCCAGCAGCGCAAGGACAGGGGGCGGAGAGACCCAGTACTTC.

This clonotype occurred a few times. This rearrangement joins TRBV4-2 to TRBJ2-3, with TRBD2 matching over 10 bases. The germline V gene has CDR1 LGHNA and CDR2 YNFKEQ. Trimming cost V 2 bases and J 6 bases; bases outside gene matches: 8. This CDR3 spans 16 amino acids. CDR3 in amino acids: CASSQFASGSSDTQYF. Written as DNA, the CDR3 is TGTGCCAGCAGCCAATTCGCTAGCGGGAGTTCGGATACGCAGTATTTT.

This clonotype occurred many times. This chain links TRBV24-1 with TRBJ2-5; TRBD2 agrees at 10 bases. Trimming took 8 bases from V and 5 from J; bases not matched to a gene: 10. Germline V CDR1 and CDR2: KGHDR, SFDVKD. CDR3 length: 15 amino acids. DNA for the CDR3: TGTGCCACCACCCAGCGGGAGGGCCGGGAGGAGACCCAGTACTTC. It codes for CATTQREGREETQYF.

This clonotype came up many times. The chain couples TRBV18 to TRBJ2-5, with 7 bases that match TRBD1. The V and J ends lost 6 bases and 7 bases, in that order; junction bases with no gene match: 11. CDR1 is KGHSH, CDR2 LQKENI, per germline. CDR3 length equals 14 residues. CDR3 nucleotides: TGTGCCAGCTCCCCTCAAGGGGGCGCCGGGACCCAGTACTTC. This translates into CASSPQGGAGTQYF.

V gene TRBV27 combines with J gene TRBJ1-1; no clear D gene. Germline loops: CDR1 MNHEY, CDR2 SMNVEV (reference sequence). Between the trimmed V and J ends, which lost 6 bases and 0 bases, there was a span of 8 bases. The CDR3 covers 13 residues. The CDR3 bases are TGTGCCAGCAGGCCAACTATGAACACTGAAGCTTTCTTT. It encodes CASRPTMNTEAFF.

The chain combines TRBV6-1 with TRBJ1-1; TRBD1 matches 7 bases. Losses at the gene ends were 2 bases for V and 11 bases for J; bases not matched to a gene: 8. Germline loops: CDR1 MNHNS, CDR2 SASEGT. This CDR3 is built from 13 residues. The CDR3 nucleotides are TGTGCCAGCAGTGAAAGAGAGACAGGGAAGGCTTTCTTT. Its translation is CASSERETGKAFF.

This clonotype has only a few counts. This rearrangement joins TRBV6-2 or TRBV6-3 to TRBJ1-1; a possible D gene is TRBD1 (5 bases). Between the trimmed V and J ends, which lost 6 bases and 3 bases, there was a span of 14 bases. There are 14 residues in the CDR3. CDR1 and CDR2 (germline): MNHEY, SVGEGT. The CDR3 nucleotides read TGTGCCAGCAGCCCTCAGGGTGGAGACACTGAAGCTTTCTTT. It yields the protein CASSPQGGDTEAFF.

This clonotype was seen many times. The CDR3 protein is CASGPGSYEQYF. CDR3 in DNA: TGCGCCAGCGGCCCTGGCAGTTACGAGCAGTACTTC. The chain couples TRBV10-1 to TRBJ2-7; the D is unclear. The V and J ends lost 8 bases and 4 bases respectively, with 12 bases between them. The germline V gene encodes CDR1 WNHNN and CDR2 SYGVQD (reference sequence). The CDR3 is made up of 12 amino acids.

This clonotype was counted ten times or more. The V call is TRBV30, the J call TRBJ2-7; a weak D match, TRBD1 (5 bases). The germline V and J ends were trimmed by 3 bases and 0 bases, with 15 bases remaining between them. Germline CDR1 GTSNPN, CDR2 SVGIG (reference sequence). This CDR3 has 15 amino acids. The CDR3 nucleotides are TGTGCCTGGAGCCCCCTGACAGTCAGCTCCTACGAGCAGTACTTC. Translating gives CAWSPLTVSSYEQYF.

V is TRBV15 and J is TRBJ2-7; D is unclear. CDR1 is LNHNV, CDR2 YYDKDF, per germline (reference sequence). The germline V and J ends were trimmed by 0 bases and 3 bases, with 9 bases remaining between them. The CDR3 totals 14 residues. Here the CDR3 reads CATSRDKVGYEQYF. The CDR3 DNA is TGTGCCACCAGCAGAGACAAGGTGGGCTACGAGCAGTACTTC. Supplemented by reference TRBV15 and TRBJ2-7, the full variable domain reads DAMVIQNPRYQVTQFGKPVTLSCSQTLNHNVMYWYQQKSSQAPKLLFHYYDKDFNNEADTPDNFQSRRPNTSFCFLDIRSPGLGDTAMYLCATSRDKVGYEQYFGPGTRLTVT.

There are many counts of this clonotype. The CDR3 coding sequence is TGTGCCAGCAAGGACAGGGGCAATCAGCCCCAGCATTTT. Its translation is CASKDRGNQPQHF. The genes are TRBV2 and TRBJ1-5, with 8 bases identical to TRBD1. Germline trimming cut 7 bases from V and 2 bases from J; bases unmatched to any gene: 1. CDR3 length: 13 amino acids. CDR1 is SNHLY, CDR2 FYNNEI, per germline.

This clonotype was recorded at least ten times. This chain links TRBV20-1 with TRBJ2-5; no definite D call. Germline V gene sequence: CDR1 DFQATT, CDR2 SNEGSKA (reference sequence). The V end was cut by 0 bases, the J end by 4 bases, with 12 bases between. The CDR3 has 14 residues. CDR3 in DNA: TGCAGTGCTAGAGAAGGGCTTTCTCGAGAGACCCAGTACTTC. Translation gives CSAREGLSRETQYF.

This clonotype was counted at least ten times. The rearrangement joins TRBV20-1 to TRBJ1-2, with D possibly being TRBD1 (5 bases). Germline CDR1 and CDR2: DFQATT and SNEGSKA (reference sequence). This CDR3 region has 13 residues. Trimming took off 3 bases at V and 2 bases at J, with 10 bases between the two ends. CDR3 bases: TGCAGTGCTAGTTTGGGGGGGAACTATGGCTACACCTTC. Its protein product is CSASLGGNYGYTF.

This clonotype was found a few times. At one end, the junction sequence differs from germline, possibly due to a read error. The chain uses TRBV6-1 and TRBJ1-1; unclear D gene. This CDR3 is built from 12 residues. CDR1 and CDR2 from the germline V gene are MNHNS and SASEGT. The CDR3, as DNA: TGTGCCAGCGGTGAAGAATTCTCCGAAGCTTTCTTT. Protein sequence: CASGEEFSEAFF.

This clonotype has at least ten counts. The CDR3 protein is CASSDSRQGNTGELFF. The CDR3 DNA reads as TGTGCCAGCAGTGACTCGAGACAGGGGAACACCGGGGAGCTGTTTTTT. The V and J genes are TRBV2 and TRBJ2-2; TRBD1 matches 7 bases. The CDR3 contains 16 residues. CDR1 is SNHLY and CDR2 is FYNNEI in the germline V gene. The V segment lost 3 bases and the J segment 1 base; nucleotides outside the gene matches: 5.

This clonotype showed up many times. J is TRBJ2-3 and V is TRBV7-9; possibly TRBD2 for D (7 bases). With 5 bases removed from V and 0 bases from J, the gap between germline ends came to 15 bases. CDR3 size: 16 residues. Looked up from germline, CDR1 is SEHNR and CDR2 is FQNEAQ (reference sequence). In nucleotides, the CDR3 is TGTGCCAGCAGCCCCCGAGGGGGGGCTAGCACAGATACGCAGTATTTT. This sequence encodes CASSPRGGASTDTQYF.

In its sample, this clonotype was seen a few times. V usage is TRBV28 and J usage is TRBJ1-2; D is possibly TRBD1 (6 bases). The V gene lost 5 bases and the J gene lost 5 bases, with 18 bases spanning the gap. Germline values: CDR1 MDHEN, CDR2 SYDVKM. This CDR3 contains 15 residues. CDR3 region: CASSPSGGGFYGYTF. The CDR3 coding sequence is TGTGCCAGCAGTCCCTCGGGGGGGGGCTTTTATGGCTACACCTTC.

The V call is TRBV27, the J call TRBJ2-7; D is perhaps TRBD2 (5 bases). The CDR3 is 14 residues long. Germline V CDR1 and CDR2: MNHEY, SMNVEV (reference sequence). The ends were cut back, 4 bases at V and 4 bases at J, with 14 bases in the middle. The CDR3 coding sequence is TGTGCCAGCAGTTATTCGGCAGACTATTACGAGCAGTACTTC. It is translated as CASSYSADYYEQYF.

This clonotype showed up just a few times. Here the CDR3 DNA reads TGCGCCAGCAGCCACGGGACAGGGGTGGGGACCCAGTACTTC. Amino acid sequence: CASSHGTGVGTQYF. The chain uses TRBV5-1 and TRBJ2-5; 10 bases are shared with TRBD1. The CDR3 totals 14 residues. In germline, CDR1 is SGHRS, CDR2 YFSETQ. With 4 bases clipped from V and 7 bases from J, the junction kept 7 bases outside the gene matches. Together with reference TRBV5-1 and TRBJ2-5, the CDR3 gives the full variable domain: KAGVTQTPRYLIKTRGQQVTLSCSPISGHRSVSWYQQTPGQGLQFLFEYFSETQRNKGNFPGRFSGRQFSNSRSEMNVSTLELGDSALYLCASSHGTGVGTQYFGPGTRLLVL.

This clonotype has a handful of counts. V usage is TRBV20-1 and J usage is TRBJ1-2; 10 nucleotides align to TRBD1. Trimming took 5 bases from V and 7 from J; bases not matched to a gene: 7. The germline gives CDR1 DFQATT, CDR2 SNEGSKA (reference sequence). CDR3 length: 13 residues. CDR3: CSASRQGAGGYTF. Written as DNA, the CDR3 is TGCAGTGCTTCGCGACAGGGGGCGGGTGGCTACACCTTC.